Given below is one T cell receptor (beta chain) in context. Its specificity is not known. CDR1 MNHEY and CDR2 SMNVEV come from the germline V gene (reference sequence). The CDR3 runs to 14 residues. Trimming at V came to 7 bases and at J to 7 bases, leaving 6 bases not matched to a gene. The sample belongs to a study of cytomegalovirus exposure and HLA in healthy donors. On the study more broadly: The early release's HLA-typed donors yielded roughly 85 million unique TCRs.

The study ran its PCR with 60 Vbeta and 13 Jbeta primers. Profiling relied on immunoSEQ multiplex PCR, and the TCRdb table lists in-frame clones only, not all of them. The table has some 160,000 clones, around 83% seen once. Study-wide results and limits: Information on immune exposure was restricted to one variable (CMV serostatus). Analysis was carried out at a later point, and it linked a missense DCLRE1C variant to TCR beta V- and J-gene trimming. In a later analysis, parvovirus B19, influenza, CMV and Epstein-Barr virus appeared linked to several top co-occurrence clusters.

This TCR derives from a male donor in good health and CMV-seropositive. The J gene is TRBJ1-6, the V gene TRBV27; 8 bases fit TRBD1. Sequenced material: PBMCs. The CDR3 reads CASTQQGENSPLHF. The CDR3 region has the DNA TGTGCCAGCACCCAACAGGGGGAAAATTCACCCCTCCACTTT.